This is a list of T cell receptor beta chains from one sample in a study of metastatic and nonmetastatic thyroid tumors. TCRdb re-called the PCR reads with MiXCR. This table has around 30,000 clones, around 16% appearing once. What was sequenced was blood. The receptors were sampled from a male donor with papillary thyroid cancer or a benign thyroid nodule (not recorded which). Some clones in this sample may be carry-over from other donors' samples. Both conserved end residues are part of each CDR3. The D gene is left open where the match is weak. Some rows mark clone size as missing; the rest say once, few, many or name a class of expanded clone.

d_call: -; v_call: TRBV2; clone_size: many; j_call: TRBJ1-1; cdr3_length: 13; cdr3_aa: CASSPQGALQAFF; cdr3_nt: TGTGCCAGCAGTCCACAAGGTGCCCTTCAAGCTTTCTTT
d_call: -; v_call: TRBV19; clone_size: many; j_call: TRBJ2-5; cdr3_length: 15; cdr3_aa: CASSIGTGPRVAQYF; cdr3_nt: TGTGCCAGTAGTATAGGCACAGGGCCCCGGGTGGCCCAGTACTTC
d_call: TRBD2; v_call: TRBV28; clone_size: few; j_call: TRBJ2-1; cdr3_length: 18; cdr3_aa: CASSLEWVGGSWKNEQFF; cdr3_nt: TGTGCCAGCAGTTTGGAATGGGTTGGCGGGAGTTGGAAGAATGAGCAGTTCTTC
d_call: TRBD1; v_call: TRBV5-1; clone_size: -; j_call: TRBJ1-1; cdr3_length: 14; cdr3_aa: CASSGQGGGTEAFF; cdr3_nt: TGCGCCAGCAGCGGACAGGGTGGCGGCACTGAAGCTTTCTTT
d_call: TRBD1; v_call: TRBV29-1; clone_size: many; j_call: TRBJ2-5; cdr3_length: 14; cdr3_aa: CSVVWTGLFETQYF; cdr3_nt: TGCAGCGTTGTATGGACAGGGCTCTTCGAGACCCAGTACTTC
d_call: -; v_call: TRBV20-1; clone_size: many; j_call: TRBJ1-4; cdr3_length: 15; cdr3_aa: CSARSPGRGNEKLFF; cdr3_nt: TGCAGTGCTAGGTCCCCGGGACGGGGTAATGAAAAACTGTTTTTT
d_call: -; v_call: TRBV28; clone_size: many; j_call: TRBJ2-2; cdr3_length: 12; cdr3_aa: CASSLSTGELFF; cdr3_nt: TGTGCCAGCAGTTTGAGCACCGGGGAGCTGTTTTTT
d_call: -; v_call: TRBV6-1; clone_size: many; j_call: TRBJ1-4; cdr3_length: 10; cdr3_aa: CASSPGLLFF; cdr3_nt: TGTGCCAGCAGTCCGGGTCTTCTCTTTTTT
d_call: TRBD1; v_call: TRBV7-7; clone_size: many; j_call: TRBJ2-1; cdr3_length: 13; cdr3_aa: CASSSNTGAGQFF; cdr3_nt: TGTGCTAGCAGCTCAAATACAGGGGCGGGGCAGTTCTTC
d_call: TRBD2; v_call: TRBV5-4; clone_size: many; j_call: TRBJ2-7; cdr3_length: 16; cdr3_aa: CASRLGGTSGKPEQYF; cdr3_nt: TGTGCCAGCAGGCTTGGAGGGACTAGCGGGAAACCCGAGCAGTACTTC
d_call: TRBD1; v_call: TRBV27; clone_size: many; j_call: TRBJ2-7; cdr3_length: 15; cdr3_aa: CASSLRTGGFYEQYF; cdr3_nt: TGTGCCAGCAGTTTACGGACAGGGGGCTTCTACGAGCAGTACTTC
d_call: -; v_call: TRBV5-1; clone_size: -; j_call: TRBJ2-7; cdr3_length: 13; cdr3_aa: CVSRSSRAYEQYF; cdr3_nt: TGCGTCAGCAGAAGTTCCCGGGCCTACGAGCAGTACTTC
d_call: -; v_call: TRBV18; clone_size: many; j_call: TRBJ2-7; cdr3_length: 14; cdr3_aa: CASSLNGVAYEQYF; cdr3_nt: TGTGCCAGCTCACTTAACGGGGTGGCCTACGAGCAGTACTTC
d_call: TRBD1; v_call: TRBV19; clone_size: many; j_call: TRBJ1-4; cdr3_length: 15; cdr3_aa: CASSSGTGGVEKLFF; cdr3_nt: TGTGCCAGTAGTTCCGGGACAGGGGGCGTTGAAAAACTGTTTTTT
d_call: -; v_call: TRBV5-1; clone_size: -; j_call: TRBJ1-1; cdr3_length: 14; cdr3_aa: CASSFGGSNTEAFF; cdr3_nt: TGCGCCAGCAGCTTTGGTGGTTCGAACACTGAAGCTTTCTTT
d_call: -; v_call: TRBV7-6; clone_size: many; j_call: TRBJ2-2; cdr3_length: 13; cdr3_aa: CASSSEDAGELFF; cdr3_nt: TGTGCCAGCAGCTCCGAGGATGCCGGGGAGCTGTTTTTT
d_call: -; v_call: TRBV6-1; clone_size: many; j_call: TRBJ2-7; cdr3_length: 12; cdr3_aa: CASRSGVHEQYF; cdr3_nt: TGTGCCAGCAGGTCAGGGGTGCACGAGCAGTACTTC
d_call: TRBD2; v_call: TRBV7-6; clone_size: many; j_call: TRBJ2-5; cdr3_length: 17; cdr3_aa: CASSFRLAGGPRETQYF; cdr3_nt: TGTGCCAGCAGCTTTAGACTAGCGGGAGGGCCTAGGGAGACCCAGTACTTC
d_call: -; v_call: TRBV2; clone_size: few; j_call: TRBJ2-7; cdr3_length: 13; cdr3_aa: CASSPGPTREQYF; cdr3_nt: TGTGCCAGCAGTCCCGGGCCGACACGAGAGCAGTACTTC
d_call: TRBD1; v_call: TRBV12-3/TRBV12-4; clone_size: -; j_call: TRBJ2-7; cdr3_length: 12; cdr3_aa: CASSGQGYEQYF; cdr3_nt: TGTGCCAGCAGTGGACAGGGATACGAGCAGTACTTC
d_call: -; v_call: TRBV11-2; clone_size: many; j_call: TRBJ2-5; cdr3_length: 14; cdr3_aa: CASSYRQGGETQYF; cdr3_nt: TGTGCCAGCAGCTACCGACAGGGAGGGGAGACCCAGTACTTC
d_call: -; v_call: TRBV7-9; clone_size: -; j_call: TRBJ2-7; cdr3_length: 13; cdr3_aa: CASSLRRDYEQYF; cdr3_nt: TGTGCCAGCAGCTTACGGCGGGACTACGAGCAGTACTTC
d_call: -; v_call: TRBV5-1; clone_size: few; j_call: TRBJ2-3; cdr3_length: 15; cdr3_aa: CASSLVAAYTDTQYF; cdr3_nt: TGCGCCAGCAGCTTGGTGGCGGCCTACACGGATACGCAGTATTTT
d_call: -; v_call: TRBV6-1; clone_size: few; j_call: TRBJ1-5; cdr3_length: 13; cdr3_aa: CASSEALWAPQHF; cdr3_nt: TGTGCCAGCAGTGAAGCGCTCTGGGCGCCCCAGCATTTT
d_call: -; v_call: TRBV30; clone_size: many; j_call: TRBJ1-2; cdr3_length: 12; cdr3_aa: CASKLEGVGYTF; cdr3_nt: TGTGCCTCTAAGCTCGAGGGGGTGGGCTACACCTTC
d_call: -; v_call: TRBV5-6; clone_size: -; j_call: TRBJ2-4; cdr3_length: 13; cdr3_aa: CASSLAGPNIQYF; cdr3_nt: TGTGCCAGCAGCTTGGCCGGGCCGAACATTCAGTACTTC
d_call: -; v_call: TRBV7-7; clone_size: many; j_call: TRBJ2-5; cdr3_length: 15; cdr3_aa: CASSPGAMGGETQYF; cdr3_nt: TGTGCTAGCAGCCCGGGGGCTATGGGAGGAGAGACCCAGTACTTC
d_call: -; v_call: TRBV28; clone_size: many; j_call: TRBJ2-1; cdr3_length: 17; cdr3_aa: CASSLPPQGTRSGEQFF; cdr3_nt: TGTGCCAGCAGTTTACCCCCACAGGGTACTAGGAGTGGTGAGCAGTTCTTC
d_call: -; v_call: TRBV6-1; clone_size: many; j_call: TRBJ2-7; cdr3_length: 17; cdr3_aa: CASSRPDIGGQTYEQYF; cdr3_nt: TGTGCCAGCAGCCGACCGGATATCGGGGGGCAAACCTACGAGCAGTACTTC
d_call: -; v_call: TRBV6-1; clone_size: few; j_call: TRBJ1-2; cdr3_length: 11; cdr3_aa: CASTGPKCYTF; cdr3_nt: TGTGCCAGCACAGGTCCGAAGTGCTACACCTTC
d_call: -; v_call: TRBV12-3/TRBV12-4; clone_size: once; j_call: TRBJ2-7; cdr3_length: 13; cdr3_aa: CASSLDSGNEQYF; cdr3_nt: TGTGCCAGCAGTTTAGATAGCGGCAACGAGCAGTACTTC
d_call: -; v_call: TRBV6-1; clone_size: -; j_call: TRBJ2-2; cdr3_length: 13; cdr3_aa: CGAGTWSTGELFF; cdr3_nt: TGTGGGGCTGGGACATGGAGCACCGGGGAGCTGTTTTTT
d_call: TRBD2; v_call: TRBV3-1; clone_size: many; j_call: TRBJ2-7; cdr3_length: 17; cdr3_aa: CASSHDRLAGGTYEQYF; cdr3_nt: TGTGCCAGCAGCCATGACAGACTAGCGGGAGGCACCTACGAGCAGTACTTC
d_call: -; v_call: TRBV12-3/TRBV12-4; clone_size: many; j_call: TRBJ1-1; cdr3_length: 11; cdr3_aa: CASNEGSEAFF; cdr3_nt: TGTGCCAGCAATGAGGGTTCTGAAGCTTTCTTT
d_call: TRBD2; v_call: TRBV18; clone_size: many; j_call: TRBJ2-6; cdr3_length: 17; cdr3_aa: CASSPVGGGSGANVLTF; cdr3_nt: TGTGCCAGCTCACCTGTCGGGGGGGGATCTGGGGCCAACGTCCTGACTTTC
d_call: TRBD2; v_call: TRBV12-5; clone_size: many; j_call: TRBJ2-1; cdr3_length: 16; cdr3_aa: CASGLSSGLTYNEQFF; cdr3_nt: TGTGCTAGTGGTTTGTCTAGCGGCCTTACCTACAATGAGCAGTTCTTC
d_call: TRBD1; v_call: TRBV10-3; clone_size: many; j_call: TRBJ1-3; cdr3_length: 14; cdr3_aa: CADRDRSSGNTIYF; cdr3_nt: TGTGCCGACCGGGACAGGAGCTCTGGAAACACCATATATTTT
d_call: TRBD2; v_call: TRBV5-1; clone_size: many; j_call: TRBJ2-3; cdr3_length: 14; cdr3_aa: CASQIAGGRDTQYF; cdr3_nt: TGCGCCAGCCAAATAGCGGGAGGGAGGGATACGCAGTATTTT
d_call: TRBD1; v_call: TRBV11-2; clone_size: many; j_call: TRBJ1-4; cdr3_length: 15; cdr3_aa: CASSRQGATNEKLFF; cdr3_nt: TGTGCCAGCAGCAGACAGGGTGCAACTAATGAAAAACTGTTTTTT
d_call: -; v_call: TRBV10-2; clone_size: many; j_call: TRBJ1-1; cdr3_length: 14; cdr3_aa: CASRMDSFETEAFF; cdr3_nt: TGCGCCAGCAGGATGGACAGCTTTGAGACTGAAGCTTTCTTT
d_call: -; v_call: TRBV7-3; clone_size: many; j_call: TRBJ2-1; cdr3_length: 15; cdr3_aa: CASSLMGIGSNEQFF; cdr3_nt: TGTGCCAGCAGCTTAATGGGTATAGGGTCCAATGAGCAGTTCTTC
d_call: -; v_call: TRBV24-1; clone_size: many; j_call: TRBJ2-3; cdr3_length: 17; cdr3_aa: CATSDGSIMGVRDTQYF; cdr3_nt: TGTGCCACCAGTGACGGATCGATCATGGGGGTTAGAGATACGCAGTATTTT
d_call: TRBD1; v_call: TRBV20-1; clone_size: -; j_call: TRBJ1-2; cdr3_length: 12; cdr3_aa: CSASRGAYGYTF; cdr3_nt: TGCAGTGCTAGCAGGGGGGCCTATGGCTACACCTTC
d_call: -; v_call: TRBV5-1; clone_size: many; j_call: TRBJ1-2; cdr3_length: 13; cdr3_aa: CASSLAGDGGYTF; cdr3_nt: TGCGCCAGCAGCTTGGCGGGGGATGGTGGCTACACCTTC
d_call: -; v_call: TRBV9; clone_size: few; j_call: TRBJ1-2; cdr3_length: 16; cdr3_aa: CASNTGRRDFNYGYTF; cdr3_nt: TGTGCCAGCAACACGGGGCGAAGAGACTTTAACTATGGCTACACCTTC
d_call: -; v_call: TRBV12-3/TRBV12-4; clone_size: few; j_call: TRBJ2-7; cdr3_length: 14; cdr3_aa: CASSLGTASGEQYF; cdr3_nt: TGTGCCAGCAGTTTAGGGACAGCTAGTGGGGAGCAGTACTTC
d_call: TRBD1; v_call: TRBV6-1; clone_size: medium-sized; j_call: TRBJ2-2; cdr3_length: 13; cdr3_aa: CASGQGLTGELFF; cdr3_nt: TGTGCCTCGGGACAGGGATTAACCGGGGAGCTGTTTTTT
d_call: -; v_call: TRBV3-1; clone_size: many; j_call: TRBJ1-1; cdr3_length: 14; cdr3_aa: CASSQDSRVVMAFF; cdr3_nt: TGTGCCAGCAGCCAAGATAGTAGAGTAGTAATGGCTTTCTTT
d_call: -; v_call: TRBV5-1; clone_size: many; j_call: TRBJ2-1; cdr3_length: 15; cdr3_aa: CASSLTGPSYNEQFF; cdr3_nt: TGCGCCAGCAGCTTGACAGGCCCATCCTACAATGAGCAGTTCTTC
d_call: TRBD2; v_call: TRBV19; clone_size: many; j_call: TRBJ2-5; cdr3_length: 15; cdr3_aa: CASSIQAGGQETQYF; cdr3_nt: TGTGCCAGTAGTATTCAAGCGGGGGGCCAAGAGACCCAGTACTTC